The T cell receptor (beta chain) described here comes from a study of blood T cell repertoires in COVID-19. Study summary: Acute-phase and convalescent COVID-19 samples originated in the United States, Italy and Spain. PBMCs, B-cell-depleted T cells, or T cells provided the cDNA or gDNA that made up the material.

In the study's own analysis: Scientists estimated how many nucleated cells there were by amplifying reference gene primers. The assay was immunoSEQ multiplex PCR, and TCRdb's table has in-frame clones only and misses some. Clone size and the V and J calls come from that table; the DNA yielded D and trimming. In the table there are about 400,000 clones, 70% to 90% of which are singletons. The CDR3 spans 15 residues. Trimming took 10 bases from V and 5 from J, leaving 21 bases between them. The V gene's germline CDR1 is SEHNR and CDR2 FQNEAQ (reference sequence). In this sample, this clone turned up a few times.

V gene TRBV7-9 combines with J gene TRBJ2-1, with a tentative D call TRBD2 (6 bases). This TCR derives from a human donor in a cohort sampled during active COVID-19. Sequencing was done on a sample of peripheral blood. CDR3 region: CAIPIRDSLNNEQFF. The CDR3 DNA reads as TGTGCCATCCCAATCCGGGACTCTTTAAACAATGAGCAGTTCTTC.